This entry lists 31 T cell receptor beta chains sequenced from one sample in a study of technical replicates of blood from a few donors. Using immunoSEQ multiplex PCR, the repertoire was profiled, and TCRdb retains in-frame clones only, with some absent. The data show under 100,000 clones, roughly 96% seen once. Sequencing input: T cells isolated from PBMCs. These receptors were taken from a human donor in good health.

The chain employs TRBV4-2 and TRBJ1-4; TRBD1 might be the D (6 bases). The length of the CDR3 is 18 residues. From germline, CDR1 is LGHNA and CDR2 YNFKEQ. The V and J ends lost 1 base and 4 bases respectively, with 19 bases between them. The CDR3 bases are TGTGCCAGCAGCCAAGGGCTCACAGGGAATCGGGGTAATGAAAAACTGTTTTTT. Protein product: CASSQGLTGNRGNEKLFF.

This CDR3 reads CASSQGASGRLTGEQYF. The CDR3 nucleotides read TGCGCCAGCAGCCAAGGGGCTAGCGGGAGACTGACAGGGGAGCAGTACTTC. The rearrangement links TRBV4-1 to TRBJ2-7; 10 positions match TRBD2. The V gene's germline CDR1 is MGHRA and CDR2 YSYEKL. Trimming at V came to 1 base and at J to 7 bases, leaving 13 bases not matched to a gene. This CDR3 contains 17 residues.

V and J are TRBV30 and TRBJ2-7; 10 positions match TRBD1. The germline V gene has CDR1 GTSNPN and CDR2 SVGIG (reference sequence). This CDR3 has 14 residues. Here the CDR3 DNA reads TGTGCTGTGGAGAGAGGGGACAGGGGCTACGAGCAGTACTTC. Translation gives CAVERGDRGYEQYF.

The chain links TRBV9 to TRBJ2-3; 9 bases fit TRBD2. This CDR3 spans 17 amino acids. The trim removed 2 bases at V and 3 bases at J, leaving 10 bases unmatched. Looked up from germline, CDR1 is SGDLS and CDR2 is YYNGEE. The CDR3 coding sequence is TGTGCCAGCAGCGTGGGGGTAGCGGGAGAATTTACAGATACGCAGTATTTT. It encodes CASSVGVAGEFTDTQYF. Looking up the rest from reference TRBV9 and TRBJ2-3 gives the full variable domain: DSGVTQTPKHLITATGQRVTLRCSPRSGDLSVYWYQQSLDQGLQFLIQYYNGEERAKGNILERFSAQQFPDLHSELNLSSLELGDSALYFCASSVGVAGEFTDTQYFGPGTRLTVL.

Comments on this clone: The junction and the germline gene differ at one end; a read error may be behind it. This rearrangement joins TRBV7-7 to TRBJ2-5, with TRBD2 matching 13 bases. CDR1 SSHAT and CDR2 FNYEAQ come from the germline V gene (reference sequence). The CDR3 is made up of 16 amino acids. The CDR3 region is CASSTTSGRKQETQYF. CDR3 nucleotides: TGTGCTAGCAGCACGACTAGCGGGAGGAAACAAGAGACCCAGTACTTC.

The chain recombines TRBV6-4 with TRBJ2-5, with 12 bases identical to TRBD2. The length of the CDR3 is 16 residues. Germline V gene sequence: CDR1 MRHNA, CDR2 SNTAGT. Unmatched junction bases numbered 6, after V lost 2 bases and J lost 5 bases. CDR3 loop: CASSDTTSGRRETQYF. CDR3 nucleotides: TGTGCCAGCAGTGACACGACTAGCGGGAGAAGGGAGACCCAGTACTTC.

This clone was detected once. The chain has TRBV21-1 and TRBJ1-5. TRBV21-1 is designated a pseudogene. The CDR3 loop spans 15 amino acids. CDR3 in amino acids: CASSKGGSKDQPQHF. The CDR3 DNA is TGTGCCAGCAGCAAGGGGGGGTCTAAGGATCAGCCCCAGCATTTT.

This chain's CDR3 is CASSGTTPYEQYF. The CDR3 region has the DNA TGTGCCAGCAGTGGGACTACCCCCTACGAGCAGTACTTC. The rearrangement links TRBV27 to TRBJ2-7, with 7 bases that match TRBD2. Germline V gene data show CDR1 as MNHEY and CDR2 as SMNVEV (reference sequence). CDR3 length equals 13 residues. J was trimmed by 2 bases and V by 5 bases; bases with no gene match: 3.

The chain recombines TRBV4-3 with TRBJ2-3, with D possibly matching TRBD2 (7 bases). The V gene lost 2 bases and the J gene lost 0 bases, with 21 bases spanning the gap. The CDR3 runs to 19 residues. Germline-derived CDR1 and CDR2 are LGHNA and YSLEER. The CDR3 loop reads CASSQRGRGGGLSTDTQYF. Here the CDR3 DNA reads TGCGCCAGCAGCCAACGGGGAAGGGGAGGGGGGCTTAGCACAGATACGCAGTATTTT.

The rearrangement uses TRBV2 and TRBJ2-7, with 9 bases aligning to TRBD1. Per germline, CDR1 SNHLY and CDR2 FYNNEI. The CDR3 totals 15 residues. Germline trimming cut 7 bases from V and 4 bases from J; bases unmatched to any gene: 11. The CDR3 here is CASKPGQGYLYEQYF. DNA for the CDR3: TGTGCCAGCAAGCCGGGACAGGGCTATCTGTACGAGCAGTACTTC.

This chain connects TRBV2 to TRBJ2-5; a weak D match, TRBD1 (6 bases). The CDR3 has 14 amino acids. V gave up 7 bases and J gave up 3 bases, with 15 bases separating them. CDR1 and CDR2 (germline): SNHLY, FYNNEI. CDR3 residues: CASIQDRAKETQYF. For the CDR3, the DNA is TGTGCCAGCATCCAGGACAGAGCTAAAGAGACCCAGTACTTC. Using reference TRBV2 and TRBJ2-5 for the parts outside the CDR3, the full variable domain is EPEVTQTPSHQVTQMGQEVILRCVPISNHLYFYWYRQILGQKVEFLVSFYNNEISEKSEIFDDQFSVERPDGSNFTLKIRSTKLEDSAMYFCASIQDRAKETQYFGPGTRLLVL.

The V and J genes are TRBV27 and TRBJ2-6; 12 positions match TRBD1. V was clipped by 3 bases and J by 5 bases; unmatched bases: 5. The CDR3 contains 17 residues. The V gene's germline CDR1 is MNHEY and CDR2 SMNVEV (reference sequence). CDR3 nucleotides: TGTGCCAGCAGTTTCGGGACAGGGGGCGCGAGGGCCAACGTCCTGACTTTC. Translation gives CASSFGTGGARANVLTF.

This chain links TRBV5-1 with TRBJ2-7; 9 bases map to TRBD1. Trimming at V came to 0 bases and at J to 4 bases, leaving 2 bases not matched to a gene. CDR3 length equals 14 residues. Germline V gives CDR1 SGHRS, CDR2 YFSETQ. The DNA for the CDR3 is TGCGCCAGCAGCTTGGTAGGGACAGGGTACGAGCAGTACTTC. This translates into CASSLVGTGYEQYF.

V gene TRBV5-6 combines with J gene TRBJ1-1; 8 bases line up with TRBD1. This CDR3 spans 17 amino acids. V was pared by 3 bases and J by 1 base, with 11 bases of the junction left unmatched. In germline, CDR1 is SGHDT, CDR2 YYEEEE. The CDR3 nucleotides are TGTGCCAGCAGCTCGATCAGGGGGCTAATCCCGAACACTGAAGCTTTCTTT. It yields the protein CASSSIRGLIPNTEAFF. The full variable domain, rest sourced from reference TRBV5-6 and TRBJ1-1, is DAGVTQSPTHLIKTRGQQVTLRCSPKSGHDTVSWYQQALGQGPQFIFQYYEEEERQRGNFPDRFSGHQFPNYSSELNVNALLLGDSALYLCASSSIRGLIPNTEAFFGQGTRLTVV.

DNA of the CDR3: TGTGCCAGCAGCAACGGACTAGCGGTTACAGATACGCAGTATTTT. Translation gives CASSNGLAVTDTQYF. The chain recombines TRBV5-5 with TRBJ2-3; 10 positions match TRBD2. The CDR3 has 15 residues. The V gene end was trimmed by 4 bases and the J gene end by 3 bases; junction bases not matched to a gene: 5. Germline V gene lookup returns CDR1 SGHKS and CDR2 YYEKEE (reference sequence).

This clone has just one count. CDR3 sequence (DNA): TGTGCCAGCAGCCTGGGACTAGCGGGAGGGAGTCAAGAGACCCAGTACTTC. Amino acids: CASSLGLAGGSQETQYF. The chain links TRBV7-8 to TRBJ2-5; TRBD2 matches at 16 bases. CDR1 is SGHVS and CDR2 is FQNEAQ in the germline V gene. V was clipped by 5 bases and J by 2 bases; unmatched bases: 5. The CDR3 has 17 amino acids.

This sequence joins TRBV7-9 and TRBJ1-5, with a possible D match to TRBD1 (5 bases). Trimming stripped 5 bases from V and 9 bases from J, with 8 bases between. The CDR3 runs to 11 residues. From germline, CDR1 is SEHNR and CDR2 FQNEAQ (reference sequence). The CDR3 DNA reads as TGTGCCAGCAGCCTCGGGGGGCCCCAGCATTTT. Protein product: CASSLGGPQHF.

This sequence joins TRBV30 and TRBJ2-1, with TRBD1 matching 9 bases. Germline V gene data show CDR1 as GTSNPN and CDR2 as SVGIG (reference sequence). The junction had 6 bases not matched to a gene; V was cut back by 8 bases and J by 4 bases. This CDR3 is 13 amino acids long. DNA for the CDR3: TGTGCCCGCAGGACAGGGGCATACAATGAGCAGTTCTTC. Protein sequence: CARRTGAYNEQFF. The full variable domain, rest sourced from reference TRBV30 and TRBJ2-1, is SQTIHQWPATLVQPVGSPLSLECTVEGTSNPNLYWYRQAAGRGLQLLFYSVGIGQISSEVPQNLSASRPQDRQFILSSKKLLLSDSGFYLCARRTGAYNEQFFGPGTRLTVL.

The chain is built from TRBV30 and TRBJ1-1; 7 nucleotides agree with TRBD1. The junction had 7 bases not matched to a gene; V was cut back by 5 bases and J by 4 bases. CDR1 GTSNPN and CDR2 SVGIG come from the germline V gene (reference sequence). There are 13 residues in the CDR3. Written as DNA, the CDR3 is TGTGCCTGGGCCCGACAGGGAGCCACTGAAGCTTTCTTT. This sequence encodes CAWARQGATEAFF.

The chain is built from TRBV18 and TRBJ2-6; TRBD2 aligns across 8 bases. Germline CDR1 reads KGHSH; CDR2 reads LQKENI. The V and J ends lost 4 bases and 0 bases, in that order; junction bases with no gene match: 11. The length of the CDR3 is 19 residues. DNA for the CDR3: TGTGCCAGCTCACAAAAAATACTGGCGGGGGGCTCTGGGGCCAACGTCCTGACTTTC. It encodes CASSQKILAGGSGANVLTF.

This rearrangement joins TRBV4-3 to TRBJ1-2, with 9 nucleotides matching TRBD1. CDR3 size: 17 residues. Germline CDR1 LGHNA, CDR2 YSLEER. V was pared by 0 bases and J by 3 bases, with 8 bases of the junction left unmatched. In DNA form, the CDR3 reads TGCGCCAGCAGCCAAGATCTGCCGGGACAGGGTTACTATGGCTACACCTTC. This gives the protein CASSQDLPGQGYYGYTF.

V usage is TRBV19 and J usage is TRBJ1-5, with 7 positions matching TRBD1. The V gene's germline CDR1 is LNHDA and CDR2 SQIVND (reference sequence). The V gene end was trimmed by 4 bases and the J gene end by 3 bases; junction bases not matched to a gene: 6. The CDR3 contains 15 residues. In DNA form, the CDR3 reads TGTGCCAGTAGTACCGGACAGGTTTTCAATCAGCCCCAGCATTTT. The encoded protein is CASSTGQVFNQPQHF.

CDR3 sequence (DNA): TGCGCCAGCAGCTTGTCGCCAGGATCCTACAATGAGCAGTTCTTC. As protein: CASSLSPGSYNEQFF. The chain couples TRBV5-1 to TRBJ2-1; D not resolved. CDR3 length equals 15 residues. Trimming pared 1 base from V and 1 base from J, leaving 9 bases between. Germline assignment: CDR1 SGHRS and CDR2 YFSETQ.

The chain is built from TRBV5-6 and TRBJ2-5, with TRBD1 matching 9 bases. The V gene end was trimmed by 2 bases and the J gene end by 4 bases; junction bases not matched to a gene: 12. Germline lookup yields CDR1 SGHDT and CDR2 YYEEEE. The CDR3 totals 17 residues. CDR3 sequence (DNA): TGTGCCAGCAGCTTAGAACCGGGACAGGGAGTGGGAGAGACCCAGTACTTC. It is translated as CASSLEPGQGVGETQYF.

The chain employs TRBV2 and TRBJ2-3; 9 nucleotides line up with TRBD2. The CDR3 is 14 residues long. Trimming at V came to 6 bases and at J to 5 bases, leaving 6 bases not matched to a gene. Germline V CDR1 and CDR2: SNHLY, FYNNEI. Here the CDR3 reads CASSRLAVRDTQYF. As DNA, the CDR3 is TGTGCCAGCAGCAGACTAGCGGTGCGAGATACGCAGTATTTT. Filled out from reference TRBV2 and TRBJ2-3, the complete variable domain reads EPEVTQTPSHQVTQMGQEVILRCVPISNHLYFYWYRQILGQKVEFLVSFYNNEISEKSEIFDDQFSVERPDGSNFTLKIRSTKLEDSAMYFCASSRLAVRDTQYFGPGTRLTVL.

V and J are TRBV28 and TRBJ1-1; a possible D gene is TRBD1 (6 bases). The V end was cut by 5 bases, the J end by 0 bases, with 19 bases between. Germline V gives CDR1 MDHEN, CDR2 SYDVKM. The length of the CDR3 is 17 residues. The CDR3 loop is CASSRTLDRRVNTEAFF. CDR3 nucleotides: TGTGCCAGCAGTCGTACCTTGGACAGAAGGGTGAACACTGAAGCTTTCTTT.

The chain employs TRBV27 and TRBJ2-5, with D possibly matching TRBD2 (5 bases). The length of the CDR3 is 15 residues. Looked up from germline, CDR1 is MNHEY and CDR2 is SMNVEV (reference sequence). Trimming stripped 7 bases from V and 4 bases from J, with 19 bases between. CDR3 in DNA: TGTGCCAGCATTACGTGGGAGAGAGGGAGAGAGACCCAGTACTTC. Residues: CASITWERGRETQYF.

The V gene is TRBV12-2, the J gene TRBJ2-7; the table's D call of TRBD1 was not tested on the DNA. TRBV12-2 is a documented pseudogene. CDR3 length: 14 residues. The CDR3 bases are TGTGCAAGTCGCCCTAGGACAGTTGTATACGAGCAGTACTTC. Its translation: CASRPRTVVYEQYF.

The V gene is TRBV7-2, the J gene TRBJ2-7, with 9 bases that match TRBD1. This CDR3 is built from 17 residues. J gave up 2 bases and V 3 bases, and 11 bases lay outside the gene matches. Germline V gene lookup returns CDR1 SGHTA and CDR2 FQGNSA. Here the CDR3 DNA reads TGTGCCAGCAGCTTGAGCCGGACAGGGGTAGGGACCTACGAGCAGTACTTC. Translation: CASSLSRTGVGTYEQYF.

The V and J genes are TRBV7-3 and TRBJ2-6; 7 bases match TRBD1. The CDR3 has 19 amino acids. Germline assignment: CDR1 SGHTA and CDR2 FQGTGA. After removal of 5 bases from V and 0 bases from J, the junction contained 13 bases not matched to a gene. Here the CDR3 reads CASSRDSAMTPSGANVLTF. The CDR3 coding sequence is TGTGCCAGCAGCCGGGACAGTGCAATGACCCCCTCTGGGGCCAACGTCCTGACTTTC.

CDR3 region: CASKRQGSGEQYF. The CDR3 nucleotides read TGTGCCAGCAAGCGACAGGGGTCGGGCGAGCAGTACTTC. V is TRBV6-5 and J is TRBJ2-7, with TRBD1 matching over 8 bases. CDR1 MNHEY and CDR2 SVGAGI come from the germline V gene. This CDR3 spans 13 amino acids. Trimming cost V 7 bases and J 6 bases; bases outside gene matches: 8.